The rows below give T cell receptor beta chains drawn from one sample of a study of shared clonotypes between healthy human individuals. Sequenced by immunoSEQ multiplex PCR; TCRdb stores in-frame clones only, minus some. The data show fewer than 550,000 clones, with roughly 79% seen just once and under 15% held by the top ten. The specimen was PBMCs. Receptors originate from a woman aged 40 to 50 in good health. Some clones in this sample may be carry-over from other donors' samples. Each CDR3 is given with its conserved first and last residue. The order of the fields is CDR3 protein, CDR3 DNA, clone size, V gene, J gene, D gene. A D gene is named only where the DNA matches it firmly. Rows may omit the clone size; those that give it use once, few, many or a size class.

cdr3_aa: CAWSLGPDQPQHF
cdr3_nt: TGTGCCTGGAGTTTAGGGCCGGATCAGCCCCAGCATTTT
clone_size: -
v_call: TRBV30
j_call: TRBJ1-5
d_call: -

cdr3_aa: CASSLERSAGEKLFF
cdr3_nt: TGTGCCAGCAGCTTAGAACGATCAGCGGGGGAAAAACTGTTTTTT
clone_size: once
v_call: TRBV7-2
j_call: TRBJ1-4
d_call: -

cdr3_aa: CASSQERAGGYQETQYF
cdr3_nt: TGCGCCAGCAGCCAAGAGCGGGCAGGGGGTTACCAAGAGACCCAGTACTTC
clone_size: -
v_call: TRBV4-3
j_call: TRBJ2-5
d_call: TRBD1

cdr3_aa: CAISESDRGLKETQYF
cdr3_nt: TGTGCCATCAGTGAATCAGACAGGGGGCTGAAAGAGACCCAGTACTTC
clone_size: few
v_call: TRBV10-3
j_call: TRBJ2-5
d_call: TRBD1

cdr3_aa: CASSAHLQGQASYEQYF
cdr3_nt: TGTGCCAGCAGCGCGCACCTCCAAGGACAGGCCTCCTACGAGCAGTACTTC
clone_size: -
v_call: TRBV21-1
j_call: TRBJ2-7
d_call: -

cdr3_aa: CASSARQGFQETQYF
cdr3_nt: TGTGCCAGCAGCGCCCGACAGGGGTTCCAAGAGACCCAGTACTTC
clone_size: once
v_call: TRBV7-9
j_call: TRBJ2-5
d_call: TRBD1

cdr3_aa: CASSLGAGTYEQYF
cdr3_nt: TGTGCCAGCAGCTTAGGCGCGGGAACCTACGAGCAGTACTTC
clone_size: -
v_call: TRBV11-2
j_call: TRBJ2-7
d_call: -

cdr3_aa: CASEREAVDTQYF
cdr3_nt: TGTGCCAGTGAGCGGGAAGCTGTAGATACGCAGTATTTT
clone_size: -
v_call: TRBV28
j_call: TRBJ2-3
d_call: TRBD2

cdr3_aa: CASSPSGGSETQYF
cdr3_nt: TGTGCCAGCAGCCCATCCGGAGGGTCGGAGACCCAGTACTTC
clone_size: -
v_call: TRBV7-9
j_call: TRBJ2-5
d_call: -

cdr3_aa: CASSHRLGTIWETQYF
cdr3_nt: TGTGCCAGCAGCCACAGACTAGGGACGATCTGGGAGACCCAGTACTTC
clone_size: -
v_call: TRBV28
j_call: TRBJ2-5
d_call: -

cdr3_aa: CASSQTGARGNEQYF
cdr3_nt: TGTGCCAGCAGCCAGACAGGGGCACGGGGGAACGAGCAGTACTTC
clone_size: -
v_call: TRBV7-9
j_call: TRBJ2-7
d_call: TRBD1

cdr3_aa: CASSLDVDSSPPYF
cdr3_nt: TGTGCCAGCAGCTTAGACGTGGATTCCTCACCTCCGTACTTC
clone_size: -
v_call: TRBV13
j_call: TRBJ2-7
d_call: -

cdr3_aa: CASSSRKGQETQYF
cdr3_nt: TGTGCCAGCAGCTCCCGCAAGGGCCAAGAGACCCAGTACTTC
clone_size: -
v_call: TRBV27
j_call: TRBJ2-5
d_call: -

cdr3_aa: CASSRQGARTEAFF
cdr3_nt: TGTGCCAGCAGTAGACAGGGGGCGCGCACTGAAGCTTTCTTT
clone_size: -
v_call: TRBV7-9
j_call: TRBJ1-1
d_call: TRBD1

cdr3_aa: CASSTGTSAGETQYF
cdr3_nt: TGTGCCAGTAGTACCGGGACTAGCGCTGGAGAGACCCAGTACTTC
clone_size: -
v_call: TRBV19
j_call: TRBJ2-5
d_call: TRBD2

cdr3_aa: CASTLLARTGELFF
cdr3_nt: TGTGCCAGCACCTTATTAGCTAGAACCGGGGAGCTGTTTTTT
clone_size: -
v_call: TRBV6-6
j_call: TRBJ2-2
d_call: -

cdr3_aa: CSVEDPLAPSTDTQYF
cdr3_nt: TGCAGCGTTGAAGATCCTTTAGCTCCTAGCACAGATACGCAGTATTTT
clone_size: -
v_call: TRBV29-1
j_call: TRBJ2-3
d_call: -

cdr3_aa: CASRQGATGELFF
cdr3_nt: TGTGCCAGTAGACAGGGGGCGACCGGGGAGCTGTTTTTT
clone_size: -
v_call: TRBV19
j_call: TRBJ2-2
d_call: TRBD1

cdr3_aa: CASMGDTQYF
cdr3_nt: TGTGCCAGCATGGGAGATACGCAGTATTTT
clone_size: -
v_call: TRBV7-9
j_call: TRBJ2-3
d_call: -

cdr3_aa: CASSPGGSYNEQFF
cdr3_nt: TGTGCCAGCTCACCCGGGGGTTCCTACAATGAGCAGTTCTTC
clone_size: -
v_call: TRBV18
j_call: TRBJ2-1
d_call: -

cdr3_aa: CASKPRIGRYEQYF
cdr3_nt: TGTGCCAGCAAGCCCCGGATCGGGAGGTACGAGCAGTACTTC
clone_size: -
v_call: TRBV2
j_call: TRBJ2-7
d_call: TRBD2

cdr3_aa: CASSSRGGDEQYF
cdr3_nt: TGTGCCAGCAGTTCCCGGGGAGGCGACGAGCAGTACTTC
clone_size: once
v_call: TRBV27
j_call: TRBJ2-7
d_call: -

cdr3_aa: CASSQAGTSFHEQYF
cdr3_nt: TGCGCCAGCAGCCAAGCCGGGACTAGCTTCCACGAGCAGTACTTC
clone_size: once
v_call: TRBV4-1
j_call: TRBJ2-7
d_call: TRBD2

cdr3_aa: CATSRDVGWDEKAFF
cdr3_nt: TGTGCCACCAGCAGAGATGTCGGTTGGGACGAGAAAGCTTTCTTT
clone_size: -
v_call: TRBV15
j_call: TRBJ1-1
d_call: -

cdr3_aa: CASSTGTSGTQETQYF
cdr3_nt: TGTGCCAGCAGTACAGGGACTAGCGGGACCCAAGAGACCCAGTACTTC
clone_size: -
v_call: TRBV9
j_call: TRBJ2-5
d_call: TRBD2

cdr3_aa: CASTNRGGQPQHF
cdr3_nt: TGTGCCAGCACCAACAGGGGGGGTCAGCCCCAGCATTTT
clone_size: -
v_call: TRBV6-6
j_call: TRBJ1-5
d_call: TRBD1

cdr3_aa: CATSRGQSYNEQFF
cdr3_nt: TGTGCCACTTCCCGGGGACAGTCCTACAATGAGCAGTTCTTC
clone_size: -
v_call: TRBV15
j_call: TRBJ2-1
d_call: TRBD1

cdr3_aa: CASSFVISPPDTQYF
cdr3_nt: TGTGCCAGCAGCTTTGTCATTTCCCCCCCAGATACGCAGTATTTT
clone_size: -
v_call: TRBV7-9
j_call: TRBJ2-3
d_call: -

cdr3_aa: CASSVDSGRAIDTQYF
cdr3_nt: TGTGCCAGCAGCGTAGATAGCGGGAGGGCCATAGATACGCAGTATTTT
clone_size: -
v_call: TRBV9
j_call: TRBJ2-3
d_call: TRBD2

cdr3_aa: CASSFLYSGANVLTF
cdr3_nt: TGTGCCAGCAGTTTCCTATACTCTGGGGCCAACGTCCTGACTTTC
clone_size: -
v_call: TRBV28
j_call: TRBJ2-6
d_call: -

cdr3_aa: CASSLSGTGNTIYF
cdr3_nt: TGTGCCAGCAGTTTATCAGGTACTGGAAACACCATATATTTT
clone_size: -
v_call: TRBV27
j_call: TRBJ1-3
d_call: -

cdr3_aa: CASSQDLGRGNEQYF
cdr3_nt: TGCGCCAGCAGCCAAGACTTGGGCAGGGGGAACGAGCAGTACTTC
clone_size: -
v_call: TRBV4-1
j_call: TRBJ2-7
d_call: TRBD1

cdr3_aa: CASSQLPNTEAFF
cdr3_nt: TGCGCCAGCAGCCAACTCCCGAACACTGAAGCTTTCTTT
clone_size: -
v_call: TRBV4-3
j_call: TRBJ1-1
d_call: -

cdr3_aa: CASSLDTLEFF
cdr3_nt: TGTGCCAGCAGTTTAGACACCCTCGAGTTCTTC
clone_size: -
v_call: TRBV28
j_call: TRBJ2-1
d_call: -

cdr3_aa: CASSEKSSGGRAYGYTF
cdr3_nt: TGTGCCAGCAGTGAAAAGTCTTCTGGTGGCAGGGCCTATGGCTACACCTTC
clone_size: -
v_call: TRBV2
j_call: TRBJ1-2
d_call: -

cdr3_aa: CASSESGGHSYEQYF
cdr3_nt: TGTGCCAGCAGTGAAAGTGGGGGGCACAGCTACGAGCAGTACTTC
clone_size: -
v_call: TRBV6-1
j_call: TRBJ2-7
d_call: -

cdr3_aa: CATSRDGGASSGNTIYF
cdr3_nt: TGTGCCACCAGCAGAGATGGGGGGGCAAGCTCTGGAAACACCATATATTTT
clone_size: -
v_call: TRBV15
j_call: TRBJ1-3
d_call: -

cdr3_aa: CASSFTGGRRDTGELFF
cdr3_nt: TGTGCCAGCAGCTTCACGGGCGGGAGGCGGGACACCGGGGAGCTGTTTTTT
clone_size: -
v_call: TRBV7-2
j_call: TRBJ2-2
d_call: TRBD2

cdr3_aa: CASSLSQGLAGSYEQYF
cdr3_nt: TGTGCCAGCAGCTTATCCCAGGGACTAGCGGGCTCCTACGAGCAGTACTTC
clone_size: -
v_call: TRBV7-6
j_call: TRBJ2-7
d_call: TRBD2

cdr3_aa: CASSLGASGRSEQYF
cdr3_nt: TGCGCCAGCAGCTTGGGGGCTAGCGGGAGATCCGAGCAGTACTTC
clone_size: -
v_call: TRBV5-1
j_call: TRBJ2-7
d_call: TRBD2

cdr3_aa: CASSEGRQGFEAFF
cdr3_nt: TGTGCCAGCAGTGAAGGGCGGCAGGGGTTTGAAGCTTTCTTT
clone_size: -
v_call: TRBV6-1
j_call: TRBJ1-1
d_call: -

cdr3_aa: CASSLSTWTSGTYNEQFF
cdr3_nt: TGCGCCAGCAGCCTTTCCACCTGGACTAGCGGGACCTACAATGAGCAGTTCTTC
clone_size: -
v_call: TRBV5-1
j_call: TRBJ2-1
d_call: TRBD2

cdr3_aa: CSVEGQVTYGYTF
cdr3_nt: TGCAGCGTGGAGGGGCAGGTTACCTATGGCTACACCTTC
clone_size: -
v_call: TRBV29-1
j_call: TRBJ1-2
d_call: -